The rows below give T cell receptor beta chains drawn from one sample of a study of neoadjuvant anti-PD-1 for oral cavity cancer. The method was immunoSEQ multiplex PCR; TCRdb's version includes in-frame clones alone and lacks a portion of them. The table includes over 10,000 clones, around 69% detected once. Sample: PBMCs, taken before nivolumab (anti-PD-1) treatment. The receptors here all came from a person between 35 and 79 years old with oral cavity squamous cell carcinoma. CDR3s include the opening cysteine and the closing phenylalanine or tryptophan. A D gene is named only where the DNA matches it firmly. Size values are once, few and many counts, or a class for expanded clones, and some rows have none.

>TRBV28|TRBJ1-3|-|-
CASSPNRLSSGNTIYF
TGTGCCAGCAGTCCTAACAGGTTGAGCTCTGGAAACACCATATATTTT
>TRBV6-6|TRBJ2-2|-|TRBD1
CASSPPGQVTGELFF
TGTGCCAGCAGTCCCCCGGGACAGGTGACCGGGGAGCTGTTTTTT
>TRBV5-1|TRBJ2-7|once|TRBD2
CASSLGLTSGSLVYEQYF
TGCGCCAGCAGCTTGGGACTGACTAGCGGGAGTTTAGTATACGAGCAGTACTTC
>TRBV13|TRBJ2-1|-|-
CASSVELGTGHNEQFF
TGTGCCAGCAGCGTGGAGCTAGGGACGGGCCACAATGAGCAGTTCTTC
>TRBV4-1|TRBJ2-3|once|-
CASSQDRGGEGFADTQYF
TGCGCCAGCAGCCAAGATCGAGGTGGCGAGGGTTTTGCAGATACGCAGTATTTT
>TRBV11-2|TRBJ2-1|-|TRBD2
CASKRGGNEQFF
TGTGCCAGCAAGCGCGGGGGGAATGAGCAGTTCTTC
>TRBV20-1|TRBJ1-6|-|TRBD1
CSALRGQVLLF
TGCAGTGCTCTCCGCGGACAGGTCCTCCTCTTT
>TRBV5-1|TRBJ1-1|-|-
CASSLAGSRNTEAFF
TGCGCCAGCAGCTTGGCAGGGTCTCGGAACACTGAAGCTTTCTTT
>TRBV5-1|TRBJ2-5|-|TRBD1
CASRRQGMETQYF
TGCGCCAGCCGCCGACAGGGGATGGAGACCCAGTACTTC
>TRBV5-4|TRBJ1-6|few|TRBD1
CASQMNRDRGSPLHF
TGTGCCAGCCAAATGAACCGGGACAGGGGTTCACCCCTCCACTTT
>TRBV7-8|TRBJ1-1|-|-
CASSWITEAFF
TGTGCCAGCAGCTGGATTACTGAAGCTTTCTTT
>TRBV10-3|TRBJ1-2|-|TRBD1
CAIGTDVDYGYTF
TGTGCCATCGGGACAGATGTCGACTATGGCTACACCTTC
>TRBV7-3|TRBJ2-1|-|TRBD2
CASSLNPRLAGGGNEQFF
TGTGCCAGCAGCTTAAACCCCCGTTTGGCGGGAGGCGGTAATGAGCAGTTCTTC
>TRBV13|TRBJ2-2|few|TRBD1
CASSRDRGRISGELFF
TGTGCCAGCAGCAGGGACAGGGGTAGAATCTCCGGGGAGCTGTTTTTT
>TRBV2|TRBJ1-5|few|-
CATKEVSNQPQHF
TGTGCCACAAAGGAGGTGAGCAATCAGCCCCAGCATTTT
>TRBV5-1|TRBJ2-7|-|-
CASSLEWTYEQYF
TGCGCCAGCAGTCTAGAGTGGACCTACGAGCAGTACTTC
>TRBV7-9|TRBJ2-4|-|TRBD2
CASSSGRGVLAKNIQYF
TGTGCCAGCAGCTCCGGGAGGGGGGTATTGGCCAAAAACATTCAGTACTTC
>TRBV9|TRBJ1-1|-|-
CASSVETAAGEAFF
TGTGCCAGCAGCGTAGAAACGGCGGCGGGGGAAGCTTTCTTT
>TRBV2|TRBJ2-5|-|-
CARSGQGRETQYF
TGTGCCCGTTCGGGGCAGGGGAGAGAGACCCAGTACTTC
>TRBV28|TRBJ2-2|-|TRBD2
CASILSGANTGELFF
TGTGCCAGCATCCTTAGCGGGGCGAACACCGGGGAGCTGTTTTTT
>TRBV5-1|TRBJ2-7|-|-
CASSRGDNVYEQYF
TGCGCCAGCAGCAGAGGGGACAACGTCTACGAGCAGTACTTC
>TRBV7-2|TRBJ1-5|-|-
CASTLGGGGAQFSNQPQHF
TGTGCCAGCACCCTAGGGGGTGGTGGGGCTCAGTTTAGCAATCAGCCCCAGCATTTT
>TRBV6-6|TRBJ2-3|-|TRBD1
CASSLGTGLTDTQYF
TGTGCCAGCAGCCTCGGGACAGGACTGACAGATACGCAGTATTTT
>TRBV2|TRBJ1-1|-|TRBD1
CASRVLQGLNTEAFF
TGTGCCAGCAGGGTATTACAGGGGTTGAACACTGAAGCTTTCTTT
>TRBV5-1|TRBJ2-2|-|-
CASSLEGTGVTGELFF
TGCGCCAGCAGCTTGGAGGGGACGGGGGTCACCGGGGAGCTGTTTTTT
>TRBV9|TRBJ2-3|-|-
CASSLRGDTQYF
TGTGCCAGCAGCCTCAGGGGAGATACGCAGTATTTT
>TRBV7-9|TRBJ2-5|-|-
CASSLSTGPGDETQYF
TGTGCCAGCAGCTTATCAACCGGGCCAGGGGACGAGACCCAGTACTTC